The entry below gives a single T cell receptor delta chain sequence along with its context. This clone's antigen is unknown. A read error likely explains this, since a far larger clone differs by one base. The same treatment, using spiramycin and/or pyrimethamine plus sulfadiazine plus folinic acid, was given to mothers of both infected and uninfected infants. All infants, infected and uninfected, were born by term delivery after more than 37 weeks of gestation. About 0.96 mL of blood was processed into PBMCs by Lymphoprep gradient centrifugation, after which the PBMCs were cryopreserved in liquid nitrogen and shipped to Belgium. Thawed PBMCs were labeled with Zombie NIR viability dye and stained with CD3, TCR gammadelta, Vgamma9 and Vdelta2 antibodies. Sorting of CD3+ TCRgammadelta+ T cells was performed on a FACSAria III, with a mean purity of about 98%. For each sample, RNA was extracted from about 10,000 sorted gammadelta T cells with the RNeasy Micro Kit. The infants were born to mothers who were enrolled with primary T. gondii infection during pregnancy. Peripheral blood samples from the infants were taken at an outpatient microbiology and virology center in Pavia, Italy.

These data come from a study of Vγ9Vδ2 T cells in congenital toxoplasmosis (dated by TCRdb to the early 2020s). Background for the entire study: Congenital toxoplasmosis was diagnosed using IgG, IgM and IgA serology, Western blot and an in-house interferon-gamma release assay. The study compared gamma and delta chain CDR3 repertoires of sorted blood gammadelta T cells between congenitally T. gondii-infected and uninfected infants. Repertoires were sequenced from infants at 2 months after birth and at 1 year of age. TCR sequencing covered roughly five infected and about 11 uninfected infants at 2 months, plus 3 infected and 4 uninfected infants at 1 year.

The paper's findings and limits, for the study overall: Germline-encoded fetal-type TRDV2 CDR3 sequences seemed more prevalent in infected than uninfected approximately 2-month-old infants, suggesting an in utero expansion footprint. At 2 months, infected infants appeared to have fewer N additions in TRGV9 and TRDV2 CDR3s than uninfected infants, particularly in TRDV2-TRDJ1 sequences. Repertoire differences between infected and uninfected infants were less clear at 1 year of age than at 2 months. High prevalence of a public TRGV9 clonotype was observed in both infected and uninfected infants. Two months was the earliest age with enough suitable sample material for TCR repertoire analysis, so newborn repertoires were not sequenced.

The CDR3 runs 22 residues from the cysteine to the phenylalanine. The DNA shown is the 66-base CDR3, in frame from base 1. From a lookup of the germline V gene, CDR1 and CDR2 are TSWWSYY and QGS. Here V drops 2 bases and J drops 4 bases, and the junction holds 23 bases not matched to any gene. cDNA was generated in one tube by template-switch reverse transcription with TRGC- and TRDC-specific primers, using SuperScript II. The TRGC primer was designed to bind both the TRGC1 and TRGC2 constant genes. The KAPA Real-Time Library Amplification Kit was used to amplify TRG and TRD, and AMPure XP beads were used for purification between steps. Illumina sequencing adapters were added by index PCR using the Nextera XT Index Kit. Sequencing of TRG and TRD amplicons was performed on an Illumina MiSeq with the V2 300 kit, and 150 bp paired-end reads were generated. The paper's data handling went like this. Before any further analysis, FastQC version 0.11.8 was used to assess read quality. With MiXCR version 3.0.3, reads were aligned to GenBank TRG or TRD reference genes and CDR3 sequences were built. Default MiXCR settings were used, apart from assembling TRDD gene segments from 3 instead of 5 consecutive nucleotides. VDJtools version 1.2.1 calculated N additions, CDR3 length, J segment length and clonotype sharing between samples. CDR3 sequences that were out of frame or contained stop codons were removed from the analysis. The overlap of infant repertoires with previously published Vgamma9Vdelta2 repertoires from fetal, cord blood and adult blood was compared. After TCRdb called clones again from the public reads with CATT, rows with identical DNA were merged. TCRdb's processing, not the authors' own work, is the source of the V and J calls. The sample data list several hundred delta-chain clones, and about 47% of these were observed just once. The biggest ten clones account for less than 30% of the sample.

The sequencing sample was made of gamma-delta T cells from blood. The chain is made from TRDV1 and TRDJ1; 12 central nucleotides agree with TRDD3. The J gene is absent in TCRdb and was assigned here via DNA matching to germline. This sequence originates from a child under 10 years old born to a mother with Toxoplasma gondii infection during pregnancy, either congenitally infected or uninfected (not recorded which). The nucleotide sequence is given as TGTGCTCTTGGGGAAGTCCCCCCGAGCCTTTACTGGGGGATACTCCGCCACGATAAACTCATCTTT. Translated, it reads CALGEVPPSLYWGILRHDKLIF.